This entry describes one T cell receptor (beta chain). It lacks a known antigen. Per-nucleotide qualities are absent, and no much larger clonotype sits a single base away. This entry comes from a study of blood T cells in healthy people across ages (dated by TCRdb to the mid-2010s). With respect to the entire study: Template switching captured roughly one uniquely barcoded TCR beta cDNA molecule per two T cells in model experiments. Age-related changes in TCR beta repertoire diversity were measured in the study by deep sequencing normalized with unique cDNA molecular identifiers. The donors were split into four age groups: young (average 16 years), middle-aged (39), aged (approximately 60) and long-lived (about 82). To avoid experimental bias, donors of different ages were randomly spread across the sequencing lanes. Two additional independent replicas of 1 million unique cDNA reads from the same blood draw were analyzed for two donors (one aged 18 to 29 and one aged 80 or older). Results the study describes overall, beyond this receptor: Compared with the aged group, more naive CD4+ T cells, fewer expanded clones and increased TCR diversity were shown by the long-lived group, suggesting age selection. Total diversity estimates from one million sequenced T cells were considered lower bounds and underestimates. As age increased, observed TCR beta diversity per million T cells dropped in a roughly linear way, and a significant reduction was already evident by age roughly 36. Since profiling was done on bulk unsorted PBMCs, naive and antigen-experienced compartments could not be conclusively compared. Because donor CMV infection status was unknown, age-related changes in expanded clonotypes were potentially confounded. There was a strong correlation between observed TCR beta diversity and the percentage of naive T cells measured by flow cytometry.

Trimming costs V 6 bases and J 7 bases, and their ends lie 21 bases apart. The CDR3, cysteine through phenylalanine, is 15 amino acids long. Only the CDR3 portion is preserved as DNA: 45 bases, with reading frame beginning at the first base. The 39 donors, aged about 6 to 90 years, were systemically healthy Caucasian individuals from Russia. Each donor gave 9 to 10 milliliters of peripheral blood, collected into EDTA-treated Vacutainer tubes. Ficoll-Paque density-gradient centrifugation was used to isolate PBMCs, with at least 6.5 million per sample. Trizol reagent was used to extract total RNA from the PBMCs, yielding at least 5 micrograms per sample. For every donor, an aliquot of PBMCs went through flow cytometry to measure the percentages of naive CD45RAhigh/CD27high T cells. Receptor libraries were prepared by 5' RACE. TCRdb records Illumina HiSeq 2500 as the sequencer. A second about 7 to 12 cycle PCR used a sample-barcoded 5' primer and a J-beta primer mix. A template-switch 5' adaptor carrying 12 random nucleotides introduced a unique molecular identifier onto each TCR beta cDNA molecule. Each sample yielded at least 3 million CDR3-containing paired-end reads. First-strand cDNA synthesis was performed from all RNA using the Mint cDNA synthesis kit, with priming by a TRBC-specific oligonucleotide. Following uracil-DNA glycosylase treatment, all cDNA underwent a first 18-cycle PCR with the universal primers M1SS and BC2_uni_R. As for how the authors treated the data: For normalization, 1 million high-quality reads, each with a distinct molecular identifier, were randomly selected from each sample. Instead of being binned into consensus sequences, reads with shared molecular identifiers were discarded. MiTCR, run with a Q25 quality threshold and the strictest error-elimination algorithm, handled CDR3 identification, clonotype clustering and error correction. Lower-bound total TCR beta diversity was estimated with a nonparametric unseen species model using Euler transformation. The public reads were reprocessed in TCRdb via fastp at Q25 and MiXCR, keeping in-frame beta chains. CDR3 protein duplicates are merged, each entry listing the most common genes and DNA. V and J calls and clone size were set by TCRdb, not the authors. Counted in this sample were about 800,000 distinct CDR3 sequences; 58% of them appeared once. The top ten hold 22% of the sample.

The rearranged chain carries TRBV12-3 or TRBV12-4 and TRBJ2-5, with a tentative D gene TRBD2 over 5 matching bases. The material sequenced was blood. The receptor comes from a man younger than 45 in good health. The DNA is TGTGCCAGCAGGCCCGAACTAGTGGGTGGTGGGACCCAGTACTTC. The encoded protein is CASRPELVGGGTQYF.